This T cell receptor (beta chain) was recorded in a study of T cells in lung cancer brain metastases listed by TCRdb under 2018. Some background on the complete study: About 85% of the roughly 20 patients had a history of tobacco use, with a median of about 36 pack-years. About 90% of the 20 patients received no interval therapy between primary and metastasis resection. The cohort included roughly 20 patients who provided around 40 specimens, with each patient contributing one primary lung lesion and one brain metastasis. Primary and metastatic specimens both had an average DNA integrity number of 3.8, with no significant difference between the two sites. Of the patients, 11 were female and several were male, and their median age at first diagnosis was about 56 years. The study compared TCR beta CDR3 repertoires between fully resected primary non-small cell lung cancers and paired brain metastases. A median interval of approximately 350 days was observed between acquisition of the primary and brain metastasis specimens.

Results and caveats for the whole study, not just this receptor: Effects of preoperative corticosteroids on T cell infiltration in brain metastases could not be controlled. Retrieval of the complete infiltrating T cell repertoire may have been prevented by DNA fragmentation in FFPE samples. Most clones were lesion-specific, with limited overlap between paired lesions (mean Morisita index about 0.25). A significantly larger repertoire fraction was made up by the ten most abundant clones in brain metastases than in primaries, which was suggestive of clonal expansion. Brain metastases contained significantly fewer unique productive clones than the paired primaries (median around 1,500 versus 4,400).

Between 2.24 and 4.92 ug genomic DNA was input per sample, and equal DNA input was given to paired samples. TCR beta libraries were constructed with the immunoSEQ hsTCRbeta Kit, with multiplexed V and J gene primers used across two PCR steps. Pooled libraries with positive and negative controls were sequenced on an Illumina MiSeq using a 100-cycle paired-end protocol. The authors processed their data as follows. Raw data were processed by the immunoSEQ vendor into normalized, annotated TCR beta repertoire reports. Richness was defined as the number of unique clones by nucleotide sequence, and the iChao1 and Efron-Thisted estimators were used to extrapolate total richness. To characterize and compare the paired lesions, the analysis used Pielou's evenness, Simpson's index, the proportional abundance of the top-ten clones, and the Morisita overlap index. Entries here come from immuneACCESS through TCRdb and include only in-frame sequences with V and J called. Some clones fail to appear in such tables; in the studies checked, an unresolved V gene covers under half of the shortfall, and the cause of the remainder is unknown. That table gives V, J and clone size, and the DNA gave D and trimming. The sample table shows 5,000 to 8,000 clones, and 75% to 90% are seen once. 4.5% to 6% of the sample is taken by the ten largest.

Patients had resection either for delayed recurrence of a solitary brain metastasis or for synchronous oligometastatic disease. To avoid including cancers other than NSCLC, any patient with a history of multiple malignancies was excluded. Tumor areas were macrodissected from four to six deparaffinized roughly 10 um unstained sections, using marked H&E slides as a guide. Every specimen was formalin-fixed and paraffin-embedded (FFPE). Genomic DNA was extracted using the AllPrep DNA/RNA FFPE Kit. Taken from cysteine to phenylalanine, the CDR3 has 14 residues. Just CDR3 DNA is preserved here, 42 bases in frame from base 1. Trimming accounts for 5 bases at V and 2 bases at J, while the number of junction bases matched to no gene is 6. CDR1 and CDR2 (SEHNR, FQNEAQ) derive from the germline V gene (reference sequence). There are a few counts of this clone. It has no known antigen specificity. No base quality values were provided; no much bigger clone lies one nucleotide off.

The chain is encoded by TRBV7-9 joined to TRBJ2-7; a stretch of 7 junction bases matches TRBD1. The sequence was collected from a man aged 45-60 years with non-small cell lung cancer. The source material was tumor tissue from the primary lung tumor. The cell subset or site label corresponds to: primary lung cancer lesion. The CDR3 here reads CASSPGTVPYEQYF. The sequenced DNA: TGTGCCAGCAGCCCCGGGACAGTGCCCTACGAGCAGTACTTC.